Below, 25 T cell receptor beta chains from the same sample are listed, as sequenced in a study of cytomegalovirus exposure and HLA in healthy donors. TCRdb's copy holds only in-frame clones and misses some; the assay was immunoSEQ multiplex PCR. The sample lists approximately 210,000 clones; 70% to 90% were seen once. Sequencing was performed on PBMCs. The receptors were gathered from a woman aged 18 to 35 in good health and CMV-seronegative.

The rearrangement links TRBV5-6 to TRBJ1-2; a possible D gene is TRBD1 (6 bases). CDR1 SGHDT and CDR2 YYEEEE come from the germline V gene. Trimming removed 0 bases from V and 6 bases from J, with 12 bases in between. The CDR3 covers 14 residues. CDR3 sequence (DNA): TGTGCCAGCAGCTTGGAAGGGGGTGTCGATGGCTACACCTTC. Its protein product is CASSLEGGVDGYTF.

The CDR3 DNA sequence: TGCGCCAGCAGCCAAGAACCTAGCGGGAGTATCAATGAGCAGTTCTTC. This gives the protein CASSQEPSGSINEQFF. This chain joins TRBV4-3 and TRBJ2-1; 10 bases are a match to TRBD2. This CDR3 has 16 residues. Germline V gives CDR1 LGHNA, CDR2 YSLEER. After removal of 0 bases from V and 6 bases from J, the junction contained 5 bases not matched to a gene.

The rearrangement joins TRBV13 to TRBJ2-7; D is unresolved. The germline CDR1 and CDR2 sequences are PRHDT and FYEKMQ (reference sequence). The CDR3 length is 15 residues. The ends were cut back, 5 bases at V and 0 bases at J, with 14 bases in the middle. The CDR3 region is CASSLSQDFSYEQYF. In DNA, the CDR3 is TGTGCCAGCAGCCTCAGCCAGGATTTCTCCTACGAGCAGTACTTC.

The genes are TRBV6-1 and TRBJ2-1, with 15 positions matching TRBD2. The length of the CDR3 is 18 residues. The germline V gene encodes CDR1 MNHNS and CDR2 SASEGT. The trim removed 0 bases at V and 3 bases at J, leaving 3 bases unmatched. The CDR3: CASSEARTSGRDYNEQFF. CDR3 bases: TGTGCCAGCAGTGAAGCTCGGACTAGCGGGAGGGACTACAATGAGCAGTTCTTC.

The V and J genes are TRBV14 and TRBJ2-7; maybe TRBD1 (5 bases). The CDR3 consists of 14 residues. Germline CDR1 SGHDN, CDR2 FVKESK. Between the trimmed V and J ends, which lost 0 bases and 2 bases, there was a span of 8 bases. The DNA of the CDR3 is TGTGCCAGCAGCCAAGAGACAGCCACCTACGAGCAGTACTTC. Amino acid sequence: CASSQETATYEQYF. The whole variable domain, filled in from reference TRBV14 and TRBJ2-7, reads EAGVTQFPSHSVIEKGQTVTLRCDPISGHDNLYWYRRVMGKEIKFLLHFVKESKQDESGMPNNRFLAERTGGTYSTLKVQPAELEDSGVYFCASSQETATYEQYFGPGTRLTVT.

This chain connects TRBV25-1 to TRBJ2-1; 7 bases agree with TRBD1. The ends lost 4 bases at V and 0 bases at J; junction bases unmatched: 12. CDR3 length: 18 residues. Germline V lookup: CDR1 MGHDK, CDR2 SYGVNS. The CDR3 sequence is CASSGFQQGSSSYNEQFF. The CDR3 nucleotides are TGTGCCAGCAGTGGCTTCCAACAGGGGTCTAGCTCCTACAATGAGCAGTTCTTC.

The CDR3 coding sequence is TGTGCCAGCAGCATCCCACTTGCTGGAAACACCATATATTTT. It is translated as CASSIPLAGNTIYF. V usage is TRBV11-2 and J usage is TRBJ1-3; no clear D gene. The CDR3 length is 14 residues. The germline V gene has CDR1 SGHAT and CDR2 FQNNGV. Trimming pared 5 bases from V and 2 bases from J, leaving 10 bases between.

The V call is TRBV19, the J call TRBJ1-1, with D unresolved. The CDR3 is 13 amino acids. Trimming left V 2 bases short and J 1 base short, with 5 bases between. Germline CDR1 reads LNHDA; CDR2 reads SQIVND (reference sequence). CDR3 sequence (DNA): TGTGCCAGTAGTATACCGGGGAACACTGAAGCTTTCTTT. Translating it yields CASSIPGNTEAFF.

Note on this clone: This CDR3 is also generated by other DNA sequences in the sample. The chain uses TRBV18 and TRBJ1-1; D not certain. This CDR3 region has 12 residues. The ends were cut back, 6 bases at V and 0 bases at J, with 5 bases in the middle. Germline V gene data show CDR1 as KGHSH and CDR2 as LQKENI. The CDR3 region has the DNA TGTGCCAGCTCGCCTATGAACACTGAAGCTTTCTTT. This encodes CASSPMNTEAFF.

The rearrangement links TRBV7-9 to TRBJ2-2; 11 bases align to TRBD2. The V gene's germline CDR1 is SEHNR and CDR2 FQNEAQ (reference sequence). After removal of 6 bases from V and 7 bases from J, the junction contained 10 bases not matched to a gene. The length of the CDR3 is 16 residues. The CDR3 sequence is CASRGSGRVAGGELFF. CDR3 nucleotides: TGTGCCAGCAGAGGTAGCGGGAGGGTAGCCGGCGGGGAGCTGTTTTTT.

The rearrangement links TRBV29-1 to TRBJ2-3, with 8 bases aligning to TRBD2. V lost 4 bases and J lost 3; bases outside the gene matches: 0. CDR3 length equals 12 residues. From germline, CDR1 is SQVTM and CDR2 ANQGSEA. The CDR3 DNA reads as TGCAGCGTTGTAGCGGGGACAGATACGCAGTATTTT. Translated, it gives CSVVAGTDTQYF.

This chain's CDR3 is CASSQVRGSTDTQYF. The DNA for the CDR3 is TGCGCCAGCAGCCAAGTAAGGGGGTCCACAGATACGCAGTATTTT. J is TRBJ2-3 and V is TRBV4-3, with D perhaps TRBD1 (6 bases). The CDR3 is made up of 15 amino acids. Trimming cost V 1 base and J 2 bases, with 10 bases left between them. The germline CDR1 and CDR2 sequences are LGHNA and YSLEER.

This chain connects TRBV10-3 to TRBJ1-1, with 8 bases fitting TRBD1. CDR1 and CDR2 from the germline V gene are ENHRY and SYGVKD. The length of the CDR3 is 15 residues. V lost 10 bases to trimming and J lost 3 bases; unmatched junction nucleotides: 13. DNA of the CDR3: TGTGCCACCGAGGACAGGGTCAATGGGGACACTGAAGCTTTCTTT. Translating gives CATEDRVNGDTEAFF.

Only a few counts were recorded for this clone. The V gene is TRBV9, the J gene TRBJ2-3; D is undetermined. The V end was cut by 0 bases, the J end by 0 bases, with 5 bases between. Germline-derived CDR1 and CDR2 are SGDLS and YYNGEE. The CDR3 length is 14 residues. CDR3 amino acids: CASSVDPSTDTQYF. The CDR3 DNA reads TGTGCCAGCAGCGTAGATCCTAGCACAGATACGCAGTATTTT. The whole variable domain, remainder taken from reference TRBV9 and TRBJ2-3, is DSGVTQTPKHLITATGQRVTLRCSPRSGDLSVYWYQQSLDQGLQFLIQYYNGEERAKGNILERFSAQQFPDLHSELNLSSLELGDSALYFCASSVDPSTDTQYFGPGTRLTVL.

This clone has more than one count but fewer than ten. The rearrangement links TRBV6-5 to TRBJ1-2, with D hard to call. CDR3 length: 15 residues. Germline V gene data show CDR1 as MNHEY and CDR2 as SVGAGI. V was pared by 2 bases and J by 4 bases, with 14 bases between. The CDR3 here is CASSYGSGLGYGYTF. CDR3 DNA: TGTGCCAGCAGTTACGGATCGGGGTTGGGCTATGGCTACACCTTC.

The rearrangement links TRBV6-5 to TRBJ1-5; 8 nucleotides match TRBD1. The CDR3 is made up of 14 amino acids. Germline V gene sequence: CDR1 MNHEY, CDR2 SVGAGI. Trimming cost V 7 bases and J 7 bases; bases outside gene matches: 9. The CDR3 spells CASTGDRTLQPQHF. CDR3 DNA: TGTGCCAGCACTGGGGACAGGACGCTCCAGCCCCAGCATTTT.

CDR3 nucleotides: TGTGCCAGCAGCACAACCGGGAGAGCGGAGACCCAGTACTTC. Encoded protein: CASSTTGRAETQYF. The rearrangement joins TRBV9 to TRBJ2-5; TRBD2 is a possible D gene (6 bases). The V end was cut by 4 bases, the J end by 5 bases, with 15 bases between. Germline lookup yields CDR1 SGDLS and CDR2 YYNGEE. The length of the CDR3 is 14 residues.

The chain couples TRBV5-1 to TRBJ2-2; a weak D match, TRBD2 (9 bases). V was shortened by 0 bases and J by 6 bases, with 15 bases between the two germline ends. The CDR3 totals 16 residues. CDR1 is SGHRS and CDR2 is YFSETQ in the germline V gene. In DNA, the CDR3 is TGCGCCAGCAGCTTGGCGCTAGCGGGACAGGCCGGGGAGCTGTTTTTT. Translating it yields CASSLALAGQAGELFF.

The J gene is TRBJ2-5, the V gene TRBV10-3, with D tentatively TRBD1 (6 bases). Trimming left V 3 bases short and J 4 bases short, with 9 bases between. Germline-derived CDR1 and CDR2 are ENHRY and SYGVKD. The CDR3 is made up of 13 amino acids. Here the CDR3 DNA reads TGTGCCATCAGTGAAACAGGGCGAGAGACCCAGTACTTC. Its translation is CAISETGRETQYF.

This clone has only one observation. The chain is built from TRBV4-3 and TRBJ2-7; TRBD2 might be the D (6 bases). The V gene lost 4 bases and the J gene lost 2 bases, with 9 bases spanning the gap. The CDR3 covers 13 residues. Germline V CDR1 and CDR2: LGHNA, YSLEER. In DNA form, the CDR3 reads TGCGCCAGCAGCCTGGAGGGAACCTACGAGCAGTACTTC. Encoded protein: CASSLEGTYEQYF.

The CDR3 region is CASSLADYLTYEQYF. CDR3 bases: TGTGCCAGCAGTTTAGCGGACTACCTAACCTACGAGCAGTACTTC. This chain connects TRBV28 to TRBJ2-7; D is possibly TRBD2 (6 bases). Trimming stripped 2 bases from V and 2 bases from J, with 13 bases between. CDR3 size: 15 residues. CDR1 and CDR2 (germline): MDHEN, SYDVKM.

The chain employs TRBV27 and TRBJ2-7; 10 nucleotides line up with TRBD2. CDR3 length: 16 amino acids. Trimming at V came to 5 bases and at J to 1 base, leaving 8 bases not matched to a gene. Germline-derived CDR1 and CDR2 are MNHEY and SMNVEV (reference sequence). CDR3 in amino acids: CASSAELAGTSYEQYF. DNA of the CDR3: TGTGCCAGCAGTGCCGAACTAGCGGGAACTTCCTACGAGCAGTACTTC.

This chain links TRBV10-3 with TRBJ2-5; 9 bases agree with TRBD1. The CDR3 is made up of 15 amino acids. Germline-derived CDR1 and CDR2 are ENHRY and SYGVKD. The junction had 6 bases not matched to a gene; V was cut back by 3 bases and J by 4 bases. The CDR3 here is CAISDPDRGPETQYF. The CDR3 region has the DNA TGTGCCATCAGTGACCCGGACAGGGGCCCAGAGACCCAGTACTTC.

V usage is TRBV11-2 and J usage is TRBJ2-7; 10 bases are a match to TRBD1. The length of the CDR3 is 17 residues. V shed 0 bases, J shed 7 bases, and the junction held 12 bases outside the gene matches. CDR1 and CDR2 from the germline V gene are SGHAT and FQNNGV. The CDR3 sequence is CASSLEVIWDRGSEQYF. CDR3 DNA sequence: TGTGCCAGCAGCTTAGAGGTGATCTGGGACAGGGGCTCTGAGCAGTACTTC. Together with reference TRBV11-2 and TRBJ2-7, the CDR3 gives the full variable domain: EAGVAQSPRYKIIEKRQSVAFWCNPISGHATLYWYQQILGQGPKLLIQFQNNGVVDDSQLPKDRFSAERLKGVDSTLKIQPAKLEDSAVYLCASSLEVIWDRGSEQYFGPGTRLTVT.

The J gene is TRBJ2-3, the V gene TRBV6-6, with TRBD1 matching over 7 bases. CDR1 and CDR2 from the germline V gene are MNHNY and SVGAGI (reference sequence). The CDR3 runs to 15 residues. V was pared by 3 bases and J by 3 bases, with 6 bases of the junction left unmatched. CDR3 region: CASSYTGVRTDTQYF. Written as DNA, the CDR3 is TGTGCCAGCAGTTATACAGGGGTTAGGACAGATACGCAGTATTTT.